A selection of T cell receptor beta chains follows, all from one sample in a study of T cell responses to AZD1222 COVID-19 vaccine. The data were produced by immunoSEQ multiplex PCR, yet TCRdb's version contains in-frame clones alone and is incomplete. The table lists around 130,000 clones, over 90% of them singletons. The sample here was peripheral blood, taken on day 0 of AZD1222 vaccination. The source of these receptors is an adult in good health. Each CDR3 is given with its conserved first and last residue. The D gene is left open where the match is weak. Rows may omit the clone size; those that give it use once, few, many or a size class.

j_gene | v_gene | d_gene | abundance | len | CDR3aa | CDR3nt
TRBJ1-1 | TRBV6-5 | - | - | 12 | CASSSTTTEAFF | TGTGCCAGCAGTTCCACGACCACTGAAGCTTTCTTT
TRBJ1-1 | TRBV5-1 | TRBD1 | - | 15 | CASSIDSGGKTEAFF | TGCGCCAGCAGCATTGATTCAGGGGGTAAAACTGAAGCTTTCTTT
TRBJ2-5 | TRBV18 | TRBD1 | - | 12 | CAAGTEMKTQYF | TGTGCCGCCGGGACAGAAATGAAGACCCAGTACTTC
TRBJ1-1 | TRBV6-5 | TRBD1 | - | 13 | CASRNTGGTEAFF | TGTGCCAGCAGAAATACAGGGGGGACTGAAGCTTTCTTT
TRBJ1-5 | TRBV6-2/TRBV6-3 | - | - | 13 | CASSPGPNQPQHF | TGTGCCAGCAGCCCGGGACCTAATCAGCCCCAGCATTTT
TRBJ1-1 | TRBV20-1 | - | - | 11 | CSAVANTEAFF | TGCAGCGCGGTGGCGAACACTGAAGCTTTCTTT
TRBJ2-7 | TRBV19 | - | - | 16 | CASRGQAAESPGEQYF | TGTGCCAGTAGAGGTCAGGCGGCGGAAAGCCCGGGGGAGCAGTACTTC
TRBJ1-2 | TRBV6-5 | - | once | 13 | CASSHRELYGYTF | TGTGCCAGCAGCCACAGGGAGCTCTATGGCTACACCTTC
TRBJ1-4 | TRBV6-6 | - | - | 15 | CASSYSGRANEKLFF | TGTGCCAGCAGTTACTCGGGGAGGGCTAATGAAAAACTGTTTTTT
TRBJ1-2 | TRBV5-4 | - | - | 14 | CASSLVPGASGYTF | TGTGCCAGCAGCTTGGTACCGGGGGCGAGTGGCTACACCTTC
TRBJ1-1 | TRBV11-2 | - | - | 11 | CASSLRSEAFF | TGTGCCAGCAGCTTAAGGTCAGAAGCTTTCTTT
TRBJ1-2 | TRBV12-2 | - | - | 16 | CASRYPRQTRYYGYTF | TGTGCAAGTCGCTACCCCCGACAGACAAGGTACTATGGCTACACCTTC
TRBJ1-1 | TRBV29-1 | - | - | 11 | CSATLGAGAFF | TGCAGCGCCACCCTGGGGGCAGGGGCTTTCTTT
TRBJ1-4 | TRBV4-1 | - | - | 15 | CASSQLQLANEKLFF | TGCGCCAGCAGCCAACTCCAGTTGGCTAATGAAAAACTGTTTTTT
TRBJ2-1 | TRBV2 | - | - | 16 | CASSEERWGGLNEQFF | TGTGCCAGCAGTGAAGAACGGTGGGGGGGCCTTAATGAGCAGTTCTTC
TRBJ2-1 | TRBV9 | - | - | 13 | CASSVEGAGEQFF | TGTGCCAGCAGCGTAGAAGGAGCGGGTGAGCAGTTCTTC
TRBJ2-1 | TRBV6-5 | - | - | 15 | CASSPGRDAYNEQFF | TGTGCCAGCAGTCCCGGGAGAGACGCCTACAATGAGCAGTTCTTC
TRBJ1-2 | TRBV6-5 | - | - | 15 | CASSYSGVLGYSYTF | TGTGCCAGCAGTTACTCCGGAGTACTCGGCTATAGCTACACCTTC
TRBJ2-1 | TRBV9 | - | - | 13 | CASSVAPGNEQFF | TGTGCCAGCAGCGTAGCGCCTGGCAATGAGCAGTTCTTC
TRBJ1-2 | TRBV2 | - | - | 13 | CASSEEMGYGYTF | TGTGCCAGCAGTGAAGAAATGGGCTATGGCTACACCTTC
TRBJ2-1 | TRBV6-5 | - | - | 14 | CASSYSYRDNEQFF | TGTGCCAGCAGTTACTCCTACAGGGACAATGAGCAGTTCTTC
TRBJ1-2 | TRBV19 | TRBD1 | - | 14 | CASSPGQGNYGYTF | TGTGCCAGTAGTCCAGGACAGGGGAACTATGGCTACACCTTC
TRBJ1-6 | TRBV10-3 | - | - | 13 | CATSGIYNSPLHF | TGTGCCACCTCAGGGATATATAATTCACCCCTCCACTTT
TRBJ1-4 | TRBV6-6 | - | - | 16 | CASTYTRDGSNEKLFF | TGTGCCAGCACCTACACAAGGGACGGGTCTAATGAAAAACTGTTTTTT
TRBJ2-7 | TRBV19 | - | - | 14 | CASSITGRGDEQYF | TGTGCCAGTAGTATCACGGGACGAGGTGACGAGCAGTACTTC
TRBJ2-3 | TRBV29-1 | - | - | 13 | CSVDSSAPGTQYF | TGCAGCGTCGATTCGTCGGCCCCAGGGACGCAGTATTTT
TRBJ1-2 | TRBV6-5 | TRBD1 | - | 15 | CASSRTGQNKYGYTF | TGTGCCAGCAGTCGGACAGGGCAAAATAAGTACGGCTACACCTTC
TRBJ2-6 | TRBV5-1 | - | - | 16 | CATAPGHSSGANVLTF | TGCGCCACCGCCCCGGGACATAGCTCTGGGGCCAACGTCCTGACTTTC
TRBJ2-1 | TRBV7-7 | - | - | 18 | CASSLSVGARSSYNEQFF | TGTGCTAGCAGCTTATCGGTTGGCGCCCGGAGCTCCTACAATGAGCAGTTCTTC
TRBJ2-7 | TRBV11-2 | TRBD1 | - | 16 | CASSLSSGQGFYEQYF | TGTGCCAGCAGCTTATCGTCGGGACAGGGGTTTTACGAGCAGTACTTC
TRBJ1-1 | TRBV5-1 | - | - | 14 | CASSLDWVNTEAFF | TGCGCCAGCAGCTTGGATTGGGTGAATACTGAAGCTTTCTTT
TRBJ1-1 | TRBV5-4 | - | - | 15 | CASSSTGRMNTEAFF | TGTGCCAGCAGCTCGACGGGACGCATGAACACTGAAGCTTTCTTT